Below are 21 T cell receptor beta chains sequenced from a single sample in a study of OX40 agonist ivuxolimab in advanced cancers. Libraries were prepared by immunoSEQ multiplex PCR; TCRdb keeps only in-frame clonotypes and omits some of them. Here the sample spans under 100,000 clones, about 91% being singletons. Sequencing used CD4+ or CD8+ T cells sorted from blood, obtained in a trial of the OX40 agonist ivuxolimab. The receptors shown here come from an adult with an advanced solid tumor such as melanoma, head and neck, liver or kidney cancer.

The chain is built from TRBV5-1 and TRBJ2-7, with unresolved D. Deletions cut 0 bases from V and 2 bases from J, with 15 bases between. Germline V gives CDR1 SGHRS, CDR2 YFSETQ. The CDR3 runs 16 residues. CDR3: CASSLDPLGGAYEQYF. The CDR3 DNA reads TGCGCCAGCAGCTTGGACCCCCTGGGTGGGGCCTACGAGCAGTACTTC.

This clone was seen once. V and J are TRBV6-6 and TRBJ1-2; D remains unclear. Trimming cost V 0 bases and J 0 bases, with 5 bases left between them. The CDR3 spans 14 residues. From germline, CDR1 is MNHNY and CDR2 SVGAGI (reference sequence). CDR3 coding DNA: TGTGCCAGCAGTTACTCTAACACTAACTATGGCTACACCTTC. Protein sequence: CASSYSNTNYGYTF.

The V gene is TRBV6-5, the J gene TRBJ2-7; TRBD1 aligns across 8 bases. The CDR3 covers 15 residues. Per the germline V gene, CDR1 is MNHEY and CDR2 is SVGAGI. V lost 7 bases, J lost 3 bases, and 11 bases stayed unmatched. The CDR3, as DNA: TGTGCCAGCACCGCCGGAGGGACAGGCGTCTACGAGCAGTACTTC. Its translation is CASTAGGTGVYEQYF.

This CDR3 is CAWTIGGGVYEQYF. DNA for the CDR3: TGTGCCTGGACTATCGGGGGGGGCGTGTACGAGCAGTACTTC. V gene TRBV30 combines with J gene TRBJ2-7; 8 bases match TRBD2. This CDR3 is 14 amino acids long. Germline CDR1 GTSNPN, CDR2 SVGIG (reference sequence). V trimming: 4 bases; J trimming: 4 bases; junction bases outside the gene matches: 9.

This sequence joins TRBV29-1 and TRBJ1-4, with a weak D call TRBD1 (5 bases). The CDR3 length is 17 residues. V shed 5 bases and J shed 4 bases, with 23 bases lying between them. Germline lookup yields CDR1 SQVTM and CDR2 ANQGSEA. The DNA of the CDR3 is TGCAGCGTTTCTAAAAGGCTCGGGGGGGAAGTTAATGAAAAACTGTTTTTT. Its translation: CSVSKRLGGEVNEKLFF.

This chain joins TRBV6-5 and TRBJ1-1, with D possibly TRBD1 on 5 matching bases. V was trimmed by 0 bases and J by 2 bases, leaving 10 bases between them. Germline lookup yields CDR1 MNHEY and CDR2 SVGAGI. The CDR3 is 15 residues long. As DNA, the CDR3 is TGTGCCAGCAGTTACTCGAACAGGCCCAACACTGAAGCTTTCTTT. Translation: CASSYSNRPNTEAFF.

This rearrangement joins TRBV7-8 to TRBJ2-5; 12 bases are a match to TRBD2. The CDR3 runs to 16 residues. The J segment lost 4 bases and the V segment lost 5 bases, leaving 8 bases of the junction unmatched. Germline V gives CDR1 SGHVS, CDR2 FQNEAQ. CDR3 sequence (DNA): TGTGCCAGCAGCCCTAGGACTAGCGGGGTCGGAGAGACCCAGTACTTC. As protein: CASSPRTSGVGETQYF.

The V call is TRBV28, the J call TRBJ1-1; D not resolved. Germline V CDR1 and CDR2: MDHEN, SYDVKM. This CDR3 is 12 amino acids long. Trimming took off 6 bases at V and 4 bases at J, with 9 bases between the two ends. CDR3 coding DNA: TGTGCCAGCAGGTACGGGTTCACTGAAGCTTTCTTT. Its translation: CASRYGFTEAFF.

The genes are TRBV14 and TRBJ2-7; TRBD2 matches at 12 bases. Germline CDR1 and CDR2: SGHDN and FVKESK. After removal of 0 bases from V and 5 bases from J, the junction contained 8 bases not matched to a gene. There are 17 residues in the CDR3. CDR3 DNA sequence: TGTGCCAGCAGCCAAGACCTAGCGGGAGGGCCAGGCAACGAGCAGTACTTC. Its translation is CASSQDLAGGPGNEQYF.

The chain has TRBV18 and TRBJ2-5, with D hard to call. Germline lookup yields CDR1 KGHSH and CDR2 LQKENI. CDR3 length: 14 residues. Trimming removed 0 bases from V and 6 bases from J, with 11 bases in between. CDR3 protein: CASSPPYQEQTQYF. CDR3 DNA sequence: TGTGCCAGCTCACCACCGTACCAGGAACAGACCCAGTACTTC.

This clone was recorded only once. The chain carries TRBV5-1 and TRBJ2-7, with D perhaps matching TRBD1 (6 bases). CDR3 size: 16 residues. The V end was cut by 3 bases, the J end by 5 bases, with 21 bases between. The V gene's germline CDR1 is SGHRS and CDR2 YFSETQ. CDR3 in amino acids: CASSSHSSGRGDEQYF. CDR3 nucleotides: TGCGCCAGCAGCTCACACAGTTCGGGCAGGGGAGACGAGCAGTACTTC.

This CDR3 is CASSLMADPNTGELFF. The CDR3 DNA follows: TGTGCCAGCAGCTTAATGGCAGACCCGAACACCGGGGAGCTGTTTTTT. This chain links TRBV7-6 with TRBJ2-2, with D unclear. Per the germline V gene, CDR1 is SGHVS and CDR2 is FNYEAQ. The V gene lost 2 bases and the J gene lost 0 bases, with 10 bases spanning the gap. The CDR3 extends over 16 amino acids.

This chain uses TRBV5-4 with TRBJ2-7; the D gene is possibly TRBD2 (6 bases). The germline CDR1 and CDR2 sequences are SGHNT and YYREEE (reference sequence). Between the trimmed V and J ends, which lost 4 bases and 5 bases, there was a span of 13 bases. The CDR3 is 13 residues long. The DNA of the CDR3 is TGTGCCAGCAGCCCCGGGAGCTTCAACGAGCAGTACTTC. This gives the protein CASSPGSFNEQYF.

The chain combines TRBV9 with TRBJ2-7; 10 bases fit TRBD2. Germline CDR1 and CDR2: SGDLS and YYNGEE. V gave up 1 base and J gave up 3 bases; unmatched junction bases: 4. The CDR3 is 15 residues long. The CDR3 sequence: CASSVSASGSYEQYF. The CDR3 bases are TGTGCCAGCAGCGTATCTGCTAGCGGGAGCTACGAGCAGTACTTC.

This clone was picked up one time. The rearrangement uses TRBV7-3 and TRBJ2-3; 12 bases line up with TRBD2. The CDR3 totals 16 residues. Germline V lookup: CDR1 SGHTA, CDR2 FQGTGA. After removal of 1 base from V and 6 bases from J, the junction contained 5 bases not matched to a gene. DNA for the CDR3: TGTGCCAGCAGCTTAAATCGCCTAGCGGGAGGGGATACGCAGTATTTT. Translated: CASSLNRLAGGDTQYF. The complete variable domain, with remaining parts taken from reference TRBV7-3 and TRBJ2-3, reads GAGVSQTPSNKVTEKGKYVELRCDPISGHTALYWYRQSLGQGPEFLIYFQGTGAADDSGLPNDRFFAVRPEGSVSTLKIQRTERGDSAVYLCASSLNRLAGGDTQYFGPGTRLTVL.

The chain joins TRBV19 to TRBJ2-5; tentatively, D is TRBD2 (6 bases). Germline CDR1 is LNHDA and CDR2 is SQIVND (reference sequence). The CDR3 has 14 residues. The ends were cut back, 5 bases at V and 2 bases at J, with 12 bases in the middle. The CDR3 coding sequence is TGTGCCAGTAGTCCCCGGGGGATTCAAGAGACCCAGTACTTC. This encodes CASSPRGIQETQYF.

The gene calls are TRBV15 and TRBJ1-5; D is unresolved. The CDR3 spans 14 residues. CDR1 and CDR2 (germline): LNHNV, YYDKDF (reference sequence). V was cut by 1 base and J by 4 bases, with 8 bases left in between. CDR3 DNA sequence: TGTGCCACCAGCAGAGGCACTCCAAATCAGCCCCAGCATTTT. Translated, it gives CATSRGTPNQPQHF.

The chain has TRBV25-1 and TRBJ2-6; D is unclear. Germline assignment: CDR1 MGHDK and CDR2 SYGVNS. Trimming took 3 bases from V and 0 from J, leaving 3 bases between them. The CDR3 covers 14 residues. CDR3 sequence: CASSDSSGANVLTF. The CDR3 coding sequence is TGTGCCAGCAGTGACAGCTCTGGGGCCAACGTCCTGACTTTC.

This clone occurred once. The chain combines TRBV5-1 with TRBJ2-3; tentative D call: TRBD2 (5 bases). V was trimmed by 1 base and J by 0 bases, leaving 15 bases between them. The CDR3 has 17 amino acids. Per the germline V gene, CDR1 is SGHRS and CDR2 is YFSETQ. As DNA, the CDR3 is TGCGCCAGCAGCTTGAATGGTCGCGGGTTTAGCACAGATACGCAGTATTTT. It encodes CASSLNGRGFSTDTQYF.

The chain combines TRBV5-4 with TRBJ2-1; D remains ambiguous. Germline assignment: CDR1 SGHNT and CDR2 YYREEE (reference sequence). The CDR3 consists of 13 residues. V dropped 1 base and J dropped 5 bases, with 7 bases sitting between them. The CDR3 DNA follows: TGTGCCAGCAGCTTGAAGTGGAACAATGAGCAGTTCTTC. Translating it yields CASSLKWNNEQFF.

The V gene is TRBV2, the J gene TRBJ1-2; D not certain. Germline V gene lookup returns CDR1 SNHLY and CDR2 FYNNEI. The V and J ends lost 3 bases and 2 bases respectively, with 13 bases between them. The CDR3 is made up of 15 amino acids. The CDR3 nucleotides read TGTGCCAGCAGTGATGAGTGGGATCAAAACTATGGCTACACCTTC. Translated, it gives CASSDEWDQNYGYTF.